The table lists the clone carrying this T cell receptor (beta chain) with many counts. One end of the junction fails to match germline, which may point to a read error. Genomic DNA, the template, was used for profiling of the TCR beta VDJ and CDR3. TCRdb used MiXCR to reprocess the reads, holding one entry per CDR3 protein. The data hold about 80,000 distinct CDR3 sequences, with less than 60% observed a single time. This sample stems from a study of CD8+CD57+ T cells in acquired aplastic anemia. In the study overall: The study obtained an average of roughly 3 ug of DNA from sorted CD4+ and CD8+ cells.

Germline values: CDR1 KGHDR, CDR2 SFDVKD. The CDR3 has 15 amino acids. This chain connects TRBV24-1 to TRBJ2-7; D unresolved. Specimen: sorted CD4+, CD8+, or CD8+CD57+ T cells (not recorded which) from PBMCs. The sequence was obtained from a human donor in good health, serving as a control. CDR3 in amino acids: CAPRKARRPPYEQYF. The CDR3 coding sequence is TGTGCCCCCAGAAAGGCCCGACGCCCTCCCTACGAGCAGTACTTC.